This paragraph covers one TCR beta chain sequence. This clonotype was counted at least ten times. Its cognate antigen has yet to be identified. The input lacks base qualities; no much larger clone sits a single base away. Taken from the germline V gene, the CDR1 and CDR2 loops are MGHRA and YSYEKL. The CDR3 sequence holds 16 residues, the cysteine and phenylalanine included. This entry keeps only the CDR3 DNA: 48 bases, framed from base 1. Trimming removed 0 bases from V and 1 base from J; the gene matches leave 6 bases unexplained. This entry comes from a study of T cells in Graves' hyperthyroidism and ophthalmopathy (dated by TCRdb to the late 2010s). Concerning the study at large: Peripheral blood was collected at initial diagnosis, before any treatment. A discovery cohort of roughly 96 patients, 43 with Graves' ophthalmopathy and about 58 with stable Graves' hyperthyroidism, was used to find distinguishing TCR V-J signatures. An independent validation cohort of 18 to 20 hyperthyroidism patients and about 16 patients who later progressed to ophthalmopathy tested prospective prediction of ophthalmopathy. The 100 or so discovery patients were randomly split 7:3 into training and test sets. In more than five Graves' hyperthyroidism patients, the study also compared T-cell repertoires from thyroid tissue with T-cell repertoires from blood. After blood sampling, hyperthyroidism patients were treated with methimazole at a starting dose of 30 mg daily, and ophthalmopathy patients were treated with high-dose intravenous methylprednisolone. TCR Vbeta CDR3 sequencing of 140 or so peripheral blood samples (43 ophthalmopathy, 75 or so hyperthyroidism and approximately 17 progressor patients) is reported in the paper.

What the research found in general, with its limitations: Ophthalmopathy was separated from stable hyperthyroidism by a 13 V-J signature model, with about 86% sensitivity and approximately 84% specificity obtained in cross-validation and 80%/75% obtained in testing. During validation, the model predicted progression to ophthalmopathy a median of about 6.3 months ahead of onset, with almost 71% sensitivity and around 72% specificity. Most expanded thyroid clonotypes (frequency above 0.001) were also detected in blood, suggesting blood repertoires may reflect thyroid immune responses. No statistical method was used to fix the sample size in advance, and group allocation was not hidden from the investigators.

The TCR beta CDR3 regions were amplified from RNA transcripts. The TCR CDR3 was subjected to a first round of RT-PCR using the HTBI primer set and the Qiagen OneStep RT-PCR kit. Libraries were constructed in a second round of multiplex PCR, after which size selection and purification were performed. Sequencing of the libraries was done on an Illumina HiSeq2000 using paired-end 100 bp reads. As for the original processing: Raw data were processed with SOAPnuke, discarding reads with adapters, uncalled bases, mean Phred below 15, or no exact constant-primer or identifier match. High-quality paired reads were merged with COPE v1.2.5, and unique nucleotide sequences were defined as clonotypes. MiTCR v1.1 was used to align clonotypes to the IMGT TRBV, TRBD and TRBJ reference segments. The analysis included only V-J combinations with a frequency above 0.0001, which together covered around 99% of the repertoires. The TCS score was defined as F50 (clonal expansion) divided by E x V (chaos), with BLOSUM62-based TCRdist calculated between CDR3 peptides within each V-J. Welch's t-statistics and random forest reduced 500 to 650 V-J features to roughly 13, which were used in a naive Bayes classifier (R e1071). The public sequencing data were trimmed at Q25 with fastp and processed into clonotypes with MiXCR by TCRdb, which kept only in-frame beta chains. Identical CDR3 protein sequences are pooled into one entry, listed with their most common genes and DNA. The V and J calls follow TCRdb's processing rather than the paper's. In all, the sample holds 380,000 or so distinct CDR3 sequences, and approximately 19% of those were seen once. Jointly, the top ten make up approximately 4% of the sample.

Stable Graves' hyperthyroidism was defined as the absence of progression to ophthalmopathy over 18 months of follow-up. Hyperthyroidism patients were newly diagnosed, had a disease duration of under 2 months, and were aged 18 to 65 years. Any patient with an uncontrolled infection, another autoimmune disease, pregnancy or lactation was excluded. Diagnoses relied on clinical symptoms, serum thyroxine and TRAb, thyroid ultrasound and orbital computed tomography. PBMCs were isolated from 10 ml of fresh peripheral blood by Ficoll-Paque density gradient centrifugation. Trizol reagent was used to extract total RNA, and RNA quality was then checked on an Agilent 2100 Bioanalyzer.

The material sequenced was blood. The receptor was isolated from a woman in her late teens or twenties with Graves' hyperthyroidism. The sequence links TRBV4-1 to TRBJ2-7; TRBD1 lines up with 7 middle nucleotides. The nucleotides read TGCGCCAGCAGCCAAGATGGTAGCAGGGGGTCCTACGAGCAGTACTTC. Translated, this gives CASSQDGSRGSYEQYF.